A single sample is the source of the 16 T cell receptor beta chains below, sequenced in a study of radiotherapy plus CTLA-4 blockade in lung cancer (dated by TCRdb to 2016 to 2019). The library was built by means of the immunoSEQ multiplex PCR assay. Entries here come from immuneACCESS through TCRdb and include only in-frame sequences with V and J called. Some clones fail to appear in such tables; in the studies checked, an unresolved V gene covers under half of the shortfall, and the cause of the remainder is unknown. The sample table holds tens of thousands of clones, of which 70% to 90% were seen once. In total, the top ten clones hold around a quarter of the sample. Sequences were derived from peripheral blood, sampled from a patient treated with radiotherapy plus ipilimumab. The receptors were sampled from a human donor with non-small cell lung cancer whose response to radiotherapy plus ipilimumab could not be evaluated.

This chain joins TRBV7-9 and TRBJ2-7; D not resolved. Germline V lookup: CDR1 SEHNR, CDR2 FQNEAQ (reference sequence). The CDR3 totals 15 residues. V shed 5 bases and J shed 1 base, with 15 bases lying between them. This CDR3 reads CASSPRGALSYEQYF. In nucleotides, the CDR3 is TGTGCCAGCAGCCCAAGAGGAGCCTTATCCTACGAGCAGTACTTC.

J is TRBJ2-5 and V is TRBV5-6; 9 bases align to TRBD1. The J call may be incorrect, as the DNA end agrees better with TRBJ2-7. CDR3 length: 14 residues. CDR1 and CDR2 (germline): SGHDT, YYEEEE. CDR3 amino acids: CASSFTGTGSEQYF. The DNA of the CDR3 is TGTGCCAGCAGCTTCACCGGGACAGGGAGCGAGCAGTACTTC.

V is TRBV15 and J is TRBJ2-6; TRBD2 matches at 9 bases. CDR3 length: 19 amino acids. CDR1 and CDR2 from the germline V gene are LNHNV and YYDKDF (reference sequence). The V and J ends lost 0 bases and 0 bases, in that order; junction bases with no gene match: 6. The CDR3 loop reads CATSRDGAGGSSGANVLTF. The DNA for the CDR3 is TGTGCCACCAGCAGAGATGGAGCGGGAGGTTCCTCTGGGGCCAACGTCCTGACTTTC.

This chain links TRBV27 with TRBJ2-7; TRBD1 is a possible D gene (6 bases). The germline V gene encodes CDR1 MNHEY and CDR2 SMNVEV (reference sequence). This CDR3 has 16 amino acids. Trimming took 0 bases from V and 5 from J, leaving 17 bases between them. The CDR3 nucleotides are TGTGCCAGCAGTTTATCGAACTCCTTACAGGGCCACGAGCAGTACTTC. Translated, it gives CASSLSNSLQGHEQYF.

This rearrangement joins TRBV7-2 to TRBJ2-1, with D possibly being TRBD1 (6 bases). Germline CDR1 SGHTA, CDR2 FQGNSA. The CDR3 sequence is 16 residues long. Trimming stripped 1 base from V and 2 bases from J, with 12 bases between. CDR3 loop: CASSLGSGAAYNEQFF. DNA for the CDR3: TGTGCCAGCAGCTTAGGGTCAGGGGCGGCCTACAATGAGCAGTTCTTC.

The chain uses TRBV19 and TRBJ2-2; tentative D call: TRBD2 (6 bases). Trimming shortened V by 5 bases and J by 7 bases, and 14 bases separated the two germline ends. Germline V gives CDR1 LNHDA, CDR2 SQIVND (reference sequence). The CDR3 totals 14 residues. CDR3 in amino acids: CASSLREENGELFF. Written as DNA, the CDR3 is TGTGCCAGTAGTTTGAGGGAGGAGAACGGGGAGCTGTTTTTT.

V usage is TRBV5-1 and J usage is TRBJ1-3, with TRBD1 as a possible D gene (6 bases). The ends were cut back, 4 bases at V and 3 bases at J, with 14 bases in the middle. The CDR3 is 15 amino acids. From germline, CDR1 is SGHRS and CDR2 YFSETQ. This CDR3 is CASSPGQNFGNTIYF. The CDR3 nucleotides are TGCGCCAGCAGCCCAGGACAGAATTTTGGAAACACCATATATTTT. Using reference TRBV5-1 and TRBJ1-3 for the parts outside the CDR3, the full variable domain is KAGVTQTPRYLIKTRGQQVTLSCSPISGHRSVSWYQQTPGQGLQFLFEYFSETQRNKGNFPGRFSGRQFSNSRSEMNVSTLELGDSALYLCASSPGQNFGNTIYFGEGSWLTVV.

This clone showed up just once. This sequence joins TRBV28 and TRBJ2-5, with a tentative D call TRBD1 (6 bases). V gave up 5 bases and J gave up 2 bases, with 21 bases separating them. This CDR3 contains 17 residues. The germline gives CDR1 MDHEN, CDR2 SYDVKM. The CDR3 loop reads CASSDRPTGLRQETQYF. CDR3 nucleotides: TGTGCCAGCAGTGACCGACCCACAGGGTTAAGGCAAGAGACCCAGTACTTC. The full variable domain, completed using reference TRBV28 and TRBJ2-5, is DVKVTQSSRYLVKRTGEKVFLECVQDMDHENMFWYRQDPGLGLRLIYFSYDVKMKEKGDIPEGYSVSREKKERFSLILESASTNQTSMYLCASSDRPTGLRQETQYFGPGTRLLVL.

Written as DNA, the CDR3 is TGTGCCAGCAGCTTTCTAGCGGGAGCTCCCGAGACCCAGTACTTC. Residues: CASSFLAGAPETQYF. The J gene is TRBJ2-5, the V gene TRBV7-2, with 10 bases that match TRBD2. Trimming cost V 3 bases and J 5 bases; bases outside gene matches: 6. The CDR3 is 15 residues long. CDR1 SGHTA and CDR2 FQGNSA come from the germline V gene.

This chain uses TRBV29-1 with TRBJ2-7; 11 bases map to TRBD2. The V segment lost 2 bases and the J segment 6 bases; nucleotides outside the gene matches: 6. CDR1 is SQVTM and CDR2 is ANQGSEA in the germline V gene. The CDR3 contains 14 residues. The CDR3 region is CSVEKTSGSGEQYF. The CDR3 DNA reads TGCAGCGTTGAAAAAACTAGCGGGAGTGGCGAGCAGTACTTC.

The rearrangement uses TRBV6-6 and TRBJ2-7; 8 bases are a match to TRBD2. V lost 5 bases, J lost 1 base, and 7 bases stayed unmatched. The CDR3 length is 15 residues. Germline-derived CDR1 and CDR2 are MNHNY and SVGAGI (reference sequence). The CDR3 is CASSPPTSASYEQYF. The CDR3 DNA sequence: TGTGCCAGCAGTCCACCGACTAGCGCGTCCTACGAGCAGTACTTC.

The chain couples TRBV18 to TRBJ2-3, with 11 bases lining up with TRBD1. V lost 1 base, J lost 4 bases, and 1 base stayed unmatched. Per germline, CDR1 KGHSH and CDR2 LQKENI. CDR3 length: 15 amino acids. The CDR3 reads CASSPLGQGADTQYF. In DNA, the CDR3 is TGTGCCAGCTCACCACTGGGACAGGGGGCAGATACGCAGTATTTT.

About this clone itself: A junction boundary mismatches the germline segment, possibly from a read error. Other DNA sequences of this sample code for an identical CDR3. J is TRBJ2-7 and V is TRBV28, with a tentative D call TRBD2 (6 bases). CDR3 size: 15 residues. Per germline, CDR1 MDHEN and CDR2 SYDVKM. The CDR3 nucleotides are TGTGCCAGCAGCTTATATCAGCGGGCAGACTACGAGCAGTACTTC. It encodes CASSLYQRADYEQYF.

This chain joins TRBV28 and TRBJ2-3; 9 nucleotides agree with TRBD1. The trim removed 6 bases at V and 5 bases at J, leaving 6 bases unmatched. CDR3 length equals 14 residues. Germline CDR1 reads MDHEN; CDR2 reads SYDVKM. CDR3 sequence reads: CASSRDREEDTQYF. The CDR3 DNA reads TGTGCCAGCAGCCGGGACAGGGAGGAAGATACGCAGTATTTT.

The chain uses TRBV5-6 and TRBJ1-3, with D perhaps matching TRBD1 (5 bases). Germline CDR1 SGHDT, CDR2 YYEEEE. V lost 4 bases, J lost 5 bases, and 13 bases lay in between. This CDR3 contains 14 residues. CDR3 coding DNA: TGTGCCAGCAGCCCGGCAGGGTCGAGAAACACCATATATTTT. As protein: CASSPAGSRNTIYF.

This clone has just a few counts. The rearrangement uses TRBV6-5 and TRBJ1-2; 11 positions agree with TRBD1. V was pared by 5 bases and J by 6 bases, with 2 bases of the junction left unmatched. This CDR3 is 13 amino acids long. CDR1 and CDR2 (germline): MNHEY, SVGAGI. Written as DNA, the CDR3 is TGTGCCAGCAGTAGGGGACAGGGGGATGGCTACACCTTC. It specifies CASSRGQGDGYTF.